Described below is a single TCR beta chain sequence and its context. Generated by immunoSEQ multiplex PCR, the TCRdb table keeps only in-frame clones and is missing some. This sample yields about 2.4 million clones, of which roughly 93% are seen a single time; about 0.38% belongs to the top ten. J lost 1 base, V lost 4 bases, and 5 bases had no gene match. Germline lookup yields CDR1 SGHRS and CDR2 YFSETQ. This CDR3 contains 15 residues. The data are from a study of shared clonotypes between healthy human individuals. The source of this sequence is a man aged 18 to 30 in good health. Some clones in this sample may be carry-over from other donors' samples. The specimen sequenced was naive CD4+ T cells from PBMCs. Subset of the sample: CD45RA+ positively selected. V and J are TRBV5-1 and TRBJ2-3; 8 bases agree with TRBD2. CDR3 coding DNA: TGCGCCAGCAGCACGGGACTAGTTGGCACAGATACGCAGTATTTT. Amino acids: CASSTGLVGTDTQYF.